Below are 7 T cell receptor beta chains sequenced from a single sample in a study of low-dose radiotherapy and immunotherapy resistance in tumors. TRAV- and TRBV-specific primers, spanning alpha and beta chains, primed first-strand cDNA. With a V-primer adapter and a constant-region primer, TCRs were amplified for roughly 21 PCR cycles. In TCRdb, the reads were re-called with MiXCR into one record per CDR3 protein. Of around 18,000 distinct CDR3 sequences listed, around 74% are singletons. The receptors shown here come from a human donor with advanced metastatic prostate, ovarian, gallbladder or colorectal cancer (not recorded which). This table probably holds off-target reads from a library built for another chain.

The chain recombines TRBV6-2 or TRBV6-3 with TRBJ1-3, with TRBD1 identical over 7 bases. The trim removed 7 bases at V and 3 bases at J, leaving 9 bases unmatched. This CDR3 comprises 15 residues. Germline values: CDR1 MNHEY, CDR2 SVGEGT. The CDR3 spells CASTNQGGGGNTIYF. The CDR3, as DNA: TGTGCCAGCACTAATCAGGGGGGCGGTGGAAACACCATATATTTT.

CDR3 coding DNA: TGTGCCAGCAGTTACCCTATTCGCGGGAGATTTTTTGAGACCCAGTACTTC. It codes for CASSYPIRGRFFETQYF. V usage is TRBV6-2 or TRBV6-3 and J usage is TRBJ2-5; 7 positions match TRBD2. The CDR3 spans 17 residues. Germline CDR1 reads MNHEY; CDR2 reads SVGEGT. With V trimmed by 2 bases and J by 5 bases, 14 bases remained unmatched.

The genes are TRBV4-2 and TRBJ2-1, with D perhaps matching TRBD1 or TRBD2 (5 bases each). V was trimmed by 3 bases and J by 6 bases, leaving 12 bases between them. This CDR3 has 14 amino acids. Germline assignment: CDR1 LGHNA and CDR2 YNFKEQ. The CDR3 DNA sequence: TGTGCCAGCAGCCAGGGACGGATGTCCAATGAGCAGTTCTTC. This translates into CASSQGRMSNEQFF.

This clonotype was seen a few times. The CDR3 sequence: CASSYTGGTEAFF. CDR3 sequence (DNA): TGTGCCAGCAGTTACACAGGGGGCACTGAAGCTTTCTTT. The chain joins TRBV6-2 or TRBV6-3 to TRBJ1-1, with 8 bases aligning to TRBD1. Germline CDR1 is MNHEY and CDR2 is SVGEGT. With V trimmed by 2 bases and J by 4 bases, 0 bases remained unmatched. This CDR3 has 13 residues.

V usage is TRBV2 and J usage is TRBJ1-1, with a tentative D call TRBD1 (6 bases). The V end was cut by 6 bases, the J end by 7 bases, with 15 bases between. Germline-derived CDR1 and CDR2 are SNHLY and FYNNEI. The CDR3 covers 13 residues. CDR3 bases: TGTGCCAGCAGAAAAGTCTCAGGGGTTGAAGCTTTCTTT. Amino acid sequence: CASRKVSGVEAFF.

The chain has TRBV3-1 and TRBJ2-7; possible D gene TRBD1, 5 bases. The CDR3 has 15 residues. Germline CDR1 and CDR2: LGHDT and YNNKEL (reference sequence). The ends were cut back, 0 bases at V and 2 bases at J, with 11 bases in the middle. The CDR3 is CASSQEWGEAYEQYF. The CDR3 DNA is TGTGCCAGCAGCCAAGAATGGGGCGAAGCCTACGAGCAGTACTTC.

In nucleotides, the CDR3 is TGCAGTGCTATCTGGGCCAGGGGGCAGCGTCAGCCCCAGCATTTT. Its translation: CSAIWARGQRQPQHF. The chain joins TRBV20-1 to TRBJ1-5, with TRBD1 identical over 8 bases. This CDR3 is 15 amino acids long. Trimming took 4 bases from V and 6 from J; bases not matched to a gene: 11. Germline V gives CDR1 DFQATT, CDR2 SNEGSKA (reference sequence).